The sequence of this TCR beta chain was determined in a study of CD8 T cells in Susac syndrome. The study, taken as a whole, reports: It was acknowledged in the study that the number of individuals who were included in its TCR sequencing and HLA analysis was relatively small.

The RNA input was about 0.45 to 1 ug, and it was reverse transcribed with random hexamers. The method of amplification for TCR beta CDR3 was immunoSEQ multiplex PCR, covering 54 Vbeta and 13 Jbeta. One entry per CDR3 protein, called by TCRdb with MiXCR from the immunoSEQ multiplex PCR reads. This sample has approximately 110,000 distinct CDR3 sequences, with around 94% found just once. Points on this clonotype: The antigen is not known.

Sequencing of TCR beta drew on CD8+ and CD4+ T cells from blood. Negative isolation yielded CD4+ and CD8+ T cells, and FACS enriched TEMRA cells. CDR3 length equals 15 residues. Trimming took 1 base from V and 5 from J, leaving 14 bases between them. Looked up from germline, CDR1 is MNHNS and CDR2 is SASEGT. The chain joins TRBV6-1 to TRBJ2-5; D tentatively fits TRBD1 or TRBD2 (5 bases each). Sequenced input: CD4+ T cells from PBMCs. This sequence originates from a human donor in good health. CDR3 DNA sequence: TGTGCCAGCAGTGAAGGGGACGGCCTGGGGGAGACCCAGTACTTC. Translating it yields CASSEGDGLGETQYF.